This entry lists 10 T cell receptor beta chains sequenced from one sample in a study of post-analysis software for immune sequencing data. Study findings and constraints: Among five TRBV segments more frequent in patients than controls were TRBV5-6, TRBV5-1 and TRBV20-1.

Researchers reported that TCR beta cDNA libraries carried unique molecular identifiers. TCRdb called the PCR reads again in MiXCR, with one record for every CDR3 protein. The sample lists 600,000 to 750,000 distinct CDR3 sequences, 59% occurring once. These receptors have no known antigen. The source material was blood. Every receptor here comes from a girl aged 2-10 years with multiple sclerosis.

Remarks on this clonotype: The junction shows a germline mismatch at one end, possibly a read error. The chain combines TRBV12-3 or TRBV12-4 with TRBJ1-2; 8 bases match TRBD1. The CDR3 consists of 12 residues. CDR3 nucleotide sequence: TGTGCCAGCAGGACAGGGGTACATGGTTACACCTTC. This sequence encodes CASRTGVHGYTF.

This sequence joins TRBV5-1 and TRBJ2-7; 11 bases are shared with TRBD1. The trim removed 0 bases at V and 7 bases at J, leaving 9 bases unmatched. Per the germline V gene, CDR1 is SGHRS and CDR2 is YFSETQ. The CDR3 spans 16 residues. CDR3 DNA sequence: TGCGCCAGCAGCTTGGCGCGGACAGGGGGCGTCGGGGAGCAGTACTTC. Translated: CASSLARTGGVGEQYF.

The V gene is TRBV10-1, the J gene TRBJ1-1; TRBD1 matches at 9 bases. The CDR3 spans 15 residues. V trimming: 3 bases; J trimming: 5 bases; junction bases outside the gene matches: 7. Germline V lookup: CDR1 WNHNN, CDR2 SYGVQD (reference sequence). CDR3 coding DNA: TGCGCCAGCAGTGACCGGGACAGGGAGCGGACTGAAGCTTTCTTT. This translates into CASSDRDRERTEAFF.

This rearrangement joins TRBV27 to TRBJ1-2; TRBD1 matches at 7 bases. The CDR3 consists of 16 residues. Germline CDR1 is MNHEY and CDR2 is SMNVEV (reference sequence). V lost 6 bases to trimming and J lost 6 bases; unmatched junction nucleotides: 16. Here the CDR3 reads CASRPTIPTGADGYTF. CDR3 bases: TGTGCCAGCAGACCCACGATTCCAACAGGGGCGGATGGCTACACCTTC.

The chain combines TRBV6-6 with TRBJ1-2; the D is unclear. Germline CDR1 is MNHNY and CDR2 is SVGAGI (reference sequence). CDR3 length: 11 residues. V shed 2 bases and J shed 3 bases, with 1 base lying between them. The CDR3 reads CASSYDYGYTF. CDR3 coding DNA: TGTGCCAGCAGTTACGACTATGGCTACACCTTC.

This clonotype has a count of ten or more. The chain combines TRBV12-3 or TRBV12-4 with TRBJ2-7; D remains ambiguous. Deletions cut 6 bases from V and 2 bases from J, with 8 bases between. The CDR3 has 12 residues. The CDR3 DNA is TGTGCCAGCAGCTTATCCCCCTACGAGCAGTACTTC. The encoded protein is CASSLSPYEQYF.

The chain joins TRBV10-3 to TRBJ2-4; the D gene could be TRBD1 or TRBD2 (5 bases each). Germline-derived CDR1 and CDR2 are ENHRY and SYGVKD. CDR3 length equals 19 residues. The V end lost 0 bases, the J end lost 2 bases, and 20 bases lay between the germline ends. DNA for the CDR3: TGTGCCATCAGTGAGTCGAAACGGACGGGGACCTTAACCAAAAACATTCAGTACTTC. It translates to CAISESKRTGTLTKNIQYF.

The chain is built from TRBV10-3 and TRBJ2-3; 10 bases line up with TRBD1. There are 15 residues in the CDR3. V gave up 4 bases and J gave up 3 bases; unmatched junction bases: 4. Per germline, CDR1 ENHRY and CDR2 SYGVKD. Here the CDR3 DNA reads TGTGCCATCAGTGTCGGGACAGGGGCAACAGATACGCAGTATTTT. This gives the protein CAISVGTGATDTQYF.

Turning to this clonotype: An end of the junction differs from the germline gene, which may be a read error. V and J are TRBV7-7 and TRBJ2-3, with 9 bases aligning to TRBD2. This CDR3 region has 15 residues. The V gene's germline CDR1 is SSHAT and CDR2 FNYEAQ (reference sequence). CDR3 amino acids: CASSQLAGAGDTQYF. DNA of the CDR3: TGTGCTAGCAGCCAATTAGCGGGAGCGGGAGATACGCAGTATTTT. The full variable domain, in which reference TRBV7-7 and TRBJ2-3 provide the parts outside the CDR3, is GAGVSQSPRYKVTKRGQDVTLRCDPISSHATLYWYQQALGQGPEFLTYFNYEAQPDKSGLPSDRFSAERPEGSISTLTIQRTEQRDSAMYRCASSQLAGAGDTQYFGPGTRLTVL.

DNA for the CDR3: TGCGCCAGCAGCTTGGACGCCATGAGCTCCTACAATGAGCAGTACTTC. Protein: CASSLDAMSSYNEQYF. This sequence joins TRBV5-1 and TRBJ2-7; no clear D gene. CDR1 SGHRS and CDR2 YFSETQ come from the germline V gene. V was pared by 0 bases and J by 7 bases, with 20 bases between. The CDR3 is 16 residues long.